The 14 T cell receptor beta chains below were found in one sample sequenced in a study of blood T cell repertoires in COVID-19. Only in-frame clones appear in the TCRdb table, and some are missing; sequencing was by immunoSEQ multiplex PCR. The sample consists of around 72,000 clones, approximately 88% of them appearing once. The sample was peripheral blood. These receptor sequences come from a man aged 50-59 years with acute or convalescent COVID-19.

This chain uses TRBV3-1 (or the pseudogene TRBV3-2) with TRBJ1-2; D unresolved. This CDR3 has 13 residues. Trimming shortened V by 3 bases and J by 0 bases, and 5 bases separated the two germline ends. CDR1 and CDR2 from the germline V gene are LGHDT and YNNKEL (reference sequence). In DNA, the CDR3 is TGTGCCAGCAGCCAGTTAGCTAACTATGGCTACACCTTC. Protein sequence: CASSQLANYGYTF.

This clone was seen once. The chain links TRBV18 to TRBJ1-6; D perhaps matches TRBD1 (5 bases). Germline CDR1 KGHSH, CDR2 LQKENI. Trimming cost V 3 bases and J 16 bases, with 16 bases left between them. This CDR3 spans 13 amino acids. The CDR3 sequence is CASSPGSIGALHF. The CDR3 DNA reads as TGTGCCAGCTCACCGGGCAGCATTGGGGCTCTCCACTTT.

This sequence joins TRBV10-3 and TRBJ1-2; 7 bases map to TRBD1. This CDR3 is 14 amino acids long. CDR1 is ENHRY and CDR2 is SYGVKD in the germline V gene. V gave up 10 bases and J gave up 3 bases; unmatched junction bases: 11. CDR3 nucleotides: TGTGCCACCTACCGACAGGGATTCGACTATGGCTACACCTTC. Its protein product is CATYRQGFDYGYTF.

The chain recombines TRBV6-5 with TRBJ2-7, with 8 nucleotides matching TRBD2. The germline V gene has CDR1 MNHEY and CDR2 SVGAGI. With 4 bases clipped from V and 1 base from J, the junction kept 9 bases outside the gene matches. There are 16 residues in the CDR3. CDR3 residues: CASSSPRERGSYEQYF. CDR3 in DNA: TGTGCCAGCAGTTCCCCCAGGGAGCGGGGGTCCTACGAGCAGTACTTC.

CDR3 loop: CASSPRGRETQYF. DNA of the CDR3: TGTGCCAGTAGTCCCAGGGGTCGGGAGACCCAGTACTTC. The chain is built from TRBV19 and TRBJ2-5; D is possibly TRBD1 (6 bases). The germline gives CDR1 LNHDA, CDR2 SQIVND (reference sequence). The CDR3 covers 13 residues. V lost 5 bases to trimming and J lost 5 bases, with 12 bases between them.

The chain recombines TRBV27 with TRBJ2-1, with TRBD1 matching 8 bases. The length of the CDR3 is 16 residues. The V and J ends lost 0 bases and 4 bases, in that order; junction bases with no gene match: 5. CDR1 and CDR2 from the germline V gene are MNHEY and SMNVEV (reference sequence). CDR3 DNA: TGTGCCAGCAGTTTATCGGCAGGGGGCAAGTACAATGAGCAGTTCTTC. It specifies CASSLSAGGKYNEQFF.

This clone was counted between two and nine times. The chain has TRBV14 and TRBJ1-3; 9 bases line up with TRBD1. Germline V lookup: CDR1 SGHDN, CDR2 FVKESK. Trimming took 4 bases from V and 4 from J; bases not matched to a gene: 2. The CDR3 contains 14 residues. In DNA, the CDR3 is TGTGCCAGCAGCCGGGACAGGGCCGGAAACACCATATATTTT. As protein: CASSRDRAGNTIYF.

The CDR3 nucleotides are TGCAGCGTCGAGATATGGGTTGGAGGAAAAGCGAACACCGGGGAGCTGTTTTTT. Translated, it gives CSVEIWVGGKANTGELFF. The V gene is TRBV29-1, the J gene TRBJ2-2, with D possibly matching TRBD2 (5 bases). The CDR3 is 18 residues long. V was shortened by 6 bases and J by 0 bases, with 23 bases between the two germline ends. Germline V gene lookup returns CDR1 SQVTM and CDR2 ANQGSEA.

In regard to this clone: A read error may produce the germline difference seen at one junction end. V gene TRBV2 combines with J gene TRBJ2-7; no reliable D call. The CDR3 contains 15 residues. Germline V CDR1 and CDR2: SNHLY, FYNNEI. Here the CDR3 reads CASSEAGRPAYEQYF. DNA of the CDR3: TGTGCCAGCAGCGAAGCCGGCAGGCCTGCCTACGAGCAGTACTTC.

The rearrangement joins TRBV3-1 (or the pseudogene TRBV3-2) to TRBJ2-1; D unclear. Germline loops: CDR1 LGHDT, CDR2 YNNKEL (reference sequence). Trimming stripped 3 bases from V and 7 bases from J, with 4 bases between. This CDR3 has 11 residues. CDR3 nucleotide sequence: TGTGCCAGCAGCCATTTAAATGAGCAGTTCTTC. This translates into CASSHLNEQFF.

The genes are TRBV19 and TRBJ1-3; 8 nucleotides align to TRBD1. This CDR3 comprises 16 residues. The V gene end was trimmed by 6 bases and the J gene end by 3 bases; junction bases not matched to a gene: 10. Germline CDR1 and CDR2: LNHDA and SQIVND (reference sequence). CDR3: CASRDDGRGLGNTIYF. Written as DNA, the CDR3 is TGTGCCAGTAGGGACGACGGCAGGGGGCTTGGAAACACCATATATTTT.

The chain couples TRBV14 to TRBJ2-7; 10 bases are shared with TRBD1. The CDR3 extends over 15 amino acids. Germline values: CDR1 SGHDN, CDR2 FVKESK. The V and J ends lost 3 bases and 3 bases, in that order; junction bases with no gene match: 5. The CDR3 is CASSHGTGVNYEQYF. In nucleotides, the CDR3 is TGTGCCAGCAGCCACGGGACAGGGGTAAACTACGAGCAGTACTTC. Based on the CDR3 plus reference TRBV14 and TRBJ2-7, the full variable domain is EAGVTQFPSHSVIEKGQTVTLRCDPISGHDNLYWYRRVMGKEIKFLLHFVKESKQDESGMPNNRFLAERTGGTYSTLKVQPAELEDSGVYFCASSHGTGVNYEQYFGPGTRLTVT.

V and J are TRBV6-5 and TRBJ2-7; a possible D gene is TRBD2 (5 bases). Germline V gives CDR1 MNHEY, CDR2 SVGAGI. This CDR3 region has 13 residues. With 7 bases removed from V and 2 bases from J, the gap between germline ends came to 12 bases. The CDR3 sequence is CASTRPGTYEQYF. CDR3 nucleotides: TGTGCCAGCACCCGACCCGGGACCTACGAGCAGTACTTC.

The chain employs TRBV29-1 and TRBJ2-5; 10 bases are shared with TRBD1. V dropped 4 bases and J dropped 5; count of bases not matched to a gene: 1. There are 12 residues in the CDR3. Per the germline V gene, CDR1 is SQVTM and CDR2 is ANQGSEA. Written as DNA, the CDR3 is TGCAGCGTTGGGACAGGGGGGGAGACCCAGTACTTC. This codes for CSVGTGGETQYF. Filled out from reference TRBV29-1 and TRBJ2-5, the complete variable domain reads SAVISQKPSRDICQRGTSLTIQCQVDSQVTMMFWYRQQPGQSLTLIATANQGSEATYESGFVIDKFPISRPNLTFSTLTVSNMSPEDSSIYLCSVGTGGETQYFGPGTRLLVL.